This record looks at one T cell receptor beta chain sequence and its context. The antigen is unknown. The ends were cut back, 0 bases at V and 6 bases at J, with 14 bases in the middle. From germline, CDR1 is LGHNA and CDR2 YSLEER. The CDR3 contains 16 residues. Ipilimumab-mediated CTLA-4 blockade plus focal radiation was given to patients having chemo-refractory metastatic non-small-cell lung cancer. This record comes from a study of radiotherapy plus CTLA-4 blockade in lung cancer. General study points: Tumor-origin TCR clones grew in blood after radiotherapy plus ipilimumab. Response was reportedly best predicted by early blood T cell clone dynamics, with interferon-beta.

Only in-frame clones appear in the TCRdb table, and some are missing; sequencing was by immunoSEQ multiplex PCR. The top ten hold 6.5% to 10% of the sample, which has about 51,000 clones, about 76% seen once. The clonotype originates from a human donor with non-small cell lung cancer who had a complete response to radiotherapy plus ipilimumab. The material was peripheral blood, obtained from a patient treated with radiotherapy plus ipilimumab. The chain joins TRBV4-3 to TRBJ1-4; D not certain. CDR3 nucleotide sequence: TGCGCCAGCAGCCAAGATCCAACGACGCGGGATGAAAAACTGTTTTTT. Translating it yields CASSQDPTTRDEKLFF.